This T cell receptor beta chain was profiled in a study of blood T cell repertoires in COVID-19. Clones were sequenced by immunoSEQ multiplex PCR, and TCRdb holds only the in-frame ones, with some missing. The sample holds 200,000 to 250,000 clones; roughly nine tenths are singletons and the top ten take about 3%. This CDR3 comprises 14 residues. In germline, CDR1 is SGHTA, CDR2 FQGNSA. The germline V and J ends were trimmed by 5 bases and 7 bases, with 14 bases remaining between them. The TCR comes from a woman aged 18-29 years in a cohort exposed to, infected with or recovered from COVID-19 (not recorded which). This chain joins TRBV7-2 and TRBJ1-4; D possibly corresponds to TRBD1 (6 bases). Sequencing was carried out using PBMCs or T cells enriched from blood (not recorded which). CDR3 nucleotide sequence: TGTGCCAGCAGCGTTGCGGGGGCGCGTGAAAAACTGTTTTTT. It translates to CASSVAGAREKLFF.